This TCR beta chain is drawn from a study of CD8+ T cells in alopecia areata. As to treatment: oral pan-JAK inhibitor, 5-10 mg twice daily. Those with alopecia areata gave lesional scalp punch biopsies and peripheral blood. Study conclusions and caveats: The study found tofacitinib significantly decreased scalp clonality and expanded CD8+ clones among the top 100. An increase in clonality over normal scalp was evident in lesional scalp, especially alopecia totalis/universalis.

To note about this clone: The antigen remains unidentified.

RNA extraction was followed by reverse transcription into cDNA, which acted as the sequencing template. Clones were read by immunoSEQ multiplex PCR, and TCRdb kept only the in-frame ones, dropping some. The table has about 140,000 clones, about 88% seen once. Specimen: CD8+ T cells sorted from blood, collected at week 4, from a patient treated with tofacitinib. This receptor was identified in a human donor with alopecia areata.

The CDR3 spells CASSLGFNEQFF. CDR3 in DNA: TGTGCCAGCAGCTTAGGTTTCAATGAGCAGTTCTTC. This sequence joins TRBV7-2 and TRBJ2-1; D not resolved. Germline CDR1 reads SGHTA; CDR2 reads FQGNSA. Trimming pared 1 base from V and 6 bases from J, leaving 4 bases between. The CDR3 has 12 residues.